The next 22 T cell receptor beta chains were all read from a single sample in a study of blood T cell repertoires in COVID-19. The table came from immunoSEQ multiplex PCR; TCRdb's copy has only in-frame clones and leaves some out. The sample consists of about 70,000 clones, 85% to 90% of them appearing once. The sequencing input was peripheral blood. The source is a man aged 80 or over with acute or convalescent COVID-19.

The rearrangement uses TRBV19 and TRBJ1-5; TRBD1 matches at 8 bases. CDR1 and CDR2 from the germline V gene are LNHDA and SQIVND (reference sequence). Losses at the gene ends were 7 bases for V and 2 bases for J; bases not matched to a gene: 4. This CDR3 has 14 amino acids. The CDR3 DNA is TGTGCCAGTATGGGGACAGGCGGCAATCAGCCCCAGCATTTT. It specifies CASMGTGGNQPQHF. The full variable domain, with the rest looked up from reference TRBV19 and TRBJ1-5, is DGGITQSPKYLFRKEGQNVTLSCEQNLNHDAMYWYRQDPGQGLRLIYYSQIVNDFQKGDIAEGYSVSREKKESFPLTVTSAQKNPTAFYLCASMGTGGNQPQHFGDGTRLSIL.

This chain joins TRBV7-3 and TRBJ2-7; maybe TRBD2 (7 bases). This CDR3 region has 15 residues. CDR1 is SGHTA and CDR2 is FQGTGA in the germline V gene. The V and J ends lost 0 bases and 3 bases respectively, with 12 bases between them. CDR3 region: CASSLTGGRIYEQYF. CDR3 DNA: TGTGCCAGCAGCTTAACCGGGGGGCGCATCTACGAGCAGTACTTC.

The chain links TRBV25-1 to TRBJ2-1; 7 bases match TRBD2. The V segment lost 2 bases and the J segment 4 bases; nucleotides outside the gene matches: 11. Germline V CDR1 and CDR2: MGHDK, SYGVNS. The CDR3 loop spans 17 amino acids. The CDR3 here is CASSERDGLGVYNEQFF. The CDR3 DNA sequence: TGTGCCAGCAGTGAAAGGGACGGACTAGGGGTATACAATGAGCAGTTCTTC.

This chain uses TRBV6-2 or TRBV6-3 with TRBJ2-5; TRBD2 matches 11 bases. V trimming: 6 bases; J trimming: 4 bases; junction bases outside the gene matches: 28. CDR3 length equals 22 residues. The germline gives CDR1 MNHEY, CDR2 SVGEGT. The CDR3 sequence: CASSHPDRGLAGGLGLVETQYF. The CDR3 nucleotides are TGTGCCAGCAGCCACCCCGACAGGGGCCTAGCGGGAGGCTTGGGTTTGGTAGAGACCCAGTACTTC.

This chain connects TRBV5-5 to TRBJ1-5; TRBD1 matches 11 bases. The CDR3 is made up of 16 amino acids. After removal of 4 bases from V and 6 bases from J, the junction contained 9 bases not matched to a gene. Germline assignment: CDR1 SGHKS and CDR2 YYEKEE (reference sequence). This CDR3 is CASSLDPGQGGQPQHF. The CDR3 DNA follows: TGTGCCAGCAGCCTAGATCCGGGACAGGGGGGTCAGCCCCAGCATTTT. The full variable domain, with the rest looked up from reference TRBV5-5 and TRBJ1-5, is DAGVTQSPTHLIKTRGQQVTLRCSPISGHKSVSWYQQVLGQGPQFIFQYYEKEERGRGNFPDRFSARQFPNYSSELNVNALLLGDSALYLCASSLDPGQGGQPQHFGDGTRLSIL.

Only one count was recorded for this clone. An end of the junction differs from the germline gene, which may be a read error. The rearrangement uses TRBV6-2 or TRBV6-3 and TRBJ2-7, with 7 bases identical to TRBD2. This CDR3 is 14 amino acids long. Germline CDR1 is MNHEY and CDR2 is SVGEGT. The CDR3 region is CASTYGGLPYEQYF. CDR3 sequence (DNA): TGTGCCAGCACTTACGGGGGGTTACCCTACGAGCAGTACTTC.

This chain uses TRBV5-1 with TRBJ2-5; D is perhaps TRBD1 (5 bases). The CDR3 contains 14 residues. Germline V gives CDR1 SGHRS, CDR2 YFSETQ. Trimming cost V 4 bases and J 3 bases, with 13 bases left between them. In nucleotides, the CDR3 is TGCGCCAGCAGCCTCGGACATGGAGAAGAGACCCAGTACTTC. Its translation is CASSLGHGEETQYF.

The chain has TRBV11-2 and TRBJ1-1, with 8 bases identical to TRBD1. CDR1 SGHAT and CDR2 FQNNGV come from the germline V gene. The CDR3 consists of 15 residues. Trimming removed 2 bases from V and 5 bases from J; junction bases left unmatched: 7. The DNA of the CDR3 is TGTGCCAGCAGCTTAATCAGGGGGCGGAGAACTGAAGCTTTCTTT. It encodes CASSLIRGRRTEAFF. The variable domain in full, with the rest retrieved from reference TRBV11-2 and TRBJ1-1, is EAGVAQSPRYKIIEKRQSVAFWCNPISGHATLYWYQQILGQGPKLLIQFQNNGVVDDSQLPKDRFSAERLKGVDSTLKIQPAKLEDSAVYLCASSLIRGRRTEAFFGQGTRLTVV.

The V and J genes are TRBV27 and TRBJ1-1, with TRBD1 matching over 7 bases. The ends lost 7 bases at V and 4 bases at J; junction bases unmatched: 6. Looked up from germline, CDR1 is MNHEY and CDR2 is SMNVEV (reference sequence). The CDR3 has 13 amino acids. CDR3 protein: CASIRGPGTEAFF. The DNA for the CDR3 is TGTGCCAGCATAAGGGGGCCGGGCACTGAAGCTTTCTTT.

This chain connects TRBV12-3 or TRBV12-4 to TRBJ1-1; the D is unclear. Trimming took off 0 bases at V and 6 bases at J, with 8 bases between the two ends. CDR3 length equals 13 residues. The chain's CDR3 is CASSLAVYPEAFF. DNA for the CDR3: TGTGCCAGCAGTTTAGCCGTCTACCCTGAAGCTTTCTTT.

The V gene is TRBV27, the J gene TRBJ2-3; D gene ambiguous. The germline gives CDR1 MNHEY, CDR2 SMNVEV (reference sequence). The V gene lost 6 bases and the J gene lost 4 bases, with 14 bases spanning the gap. This CDR3 is 14 amino acids long. The CDR3: CASSLDPKADTQYF. For the CDR3, the DNA is TGTGCCAGCAGCCTAGACCCCAAGGCAGATACGCAGTATTTT.

This chain uses TRBV29-1 with TRBJ2-7; TRBD2 agrees at 9 bases. Germline V CDR1 and CDR2: SQVTM, ANQGSEA. Germline trimming cut 7 bases from V and 0 bases from J; bases unmatched to any gene: 7. The CDR3 runs 14 residues. The CDR3 DNA reads as TGCAGCGGTGTAGCGGGAGATTCCTCCTACGAGCAGTACTTC. It codes for CSGVAGDSSYEQYF.

The chain uses TRBV5-4 and TRBJ2-1; 7 nucleotides align to TRBD1. CDR3 length equals 14 residues. Germline CDR1 reads SGHNT; CDR2 reads YYREEE (reference sequence). Germline trimming cut 3 bases from V and 7 bases from J; bases unmatched to any gene: 7. The CDR3 region is CASSSPTGPNEQFF. Here the CDR3 DNA reads TGTGCCAGCAGCTCACCGACAGGGCCGAATGAGCAGTTCTTC. Together with reference TRBV5-4 and TRBJ2-1, the CDR3 gives the full variable domain: ETGVTQSPTHLIKTRGQQVTLRCSSQSGHNTVSWYQQALGQGPQFIFQYYREEENGRGNFPPRFSGLQFPNYSSELNVNALELDDSALYLCASSSPTGPNEQFFGPGTRLTVL.

The chain recombines TRBV2 with TRBJ2-1; a possible D gene is TRBD2 (6 bases). Trimming shortened V by 7 bases and J by 9 bases, and 16 bases separated the two germline ends. Germline-derived CDR1 and CDR2 are SNHLY and FYNNEI. The CDR3 has 13 amino acids. The chain's CDR3 is CASTLEGDSEQFF. DNA for the CDR3: TGTGCCAGCACTCTAGAAGGGGACTCTGAGCAGTTCTTC.

This clone came up a few times. The chain couples TRBV28 to TRBJ2-1; D is perhaps TRBD2 (5 bases). Germline assignment: CDR1 MDHEN and CDR2 SYDVKM. Trimming shortened V by 4 bases and J by 7 bases, and 23 bases separated the two germline ends. The CDR3 length is 17 residues. This CDR3 is CASSSQPKRSLGNEQFF. The CDR3 nucleotides are TGTGCCAGCAGTTCCCAACCCAAGCGGTCATTAGGAAATGAGCAGTTCTTC.

DNA of the CDR3: TGTGCCACCAGTGGGACAGCGGCCCTCTCCTACAATGAGCAGTTCTTC. Translated: CATSGTAALSYNEQFF. This chain links TRBV24-1 with TRBJ2-1, with D perhaps matching TRBD1 (6 bases). Trimming removed 5 bases at V and 0 bases at J, with 13 bases between. CDR1 and CDR2 from the germline V gene are KGHDR and SFDVKD. The CDR3 is made up of 16 amino acids.

The V call is TRBV3-1 (or the pseudogene TRBV3-2), the J call TRBJ2-1; 8 positions agree with TRBD1. CDR1 is LGHDT, CDR2 YNNKEL, per germline (reference sequence). This CDR3 contains 15 residues. Unmatched junction bases numbered 8, after V lost 4 bases and J lost 6 bases. In DNA form, the CDR3 reads TGTGCCAGCAGCCCAGGACAGGGCATCGGCAATGAGCAGTTCTTC. This translates into CASSPGQGIGNEQFF.

This clone was seen only once. The rearrangement joins TRBV5-6 to TRBJ2-4; 7 bases align to TRBD1. CDR1 and CDR2 (germline): SGHDT, YYEEEE. V lost 4 bases and J lost 5; bases outside the gene matches: 6. The CDR3 runs to 14 residues. The CDR3 loop reads CASSPTGVQNIQYF. CDR3 sequence (DNA): TGTGCCAGCAGCCCCACAGGGGTCCAAAACATTCAGTACTTC.

This clone has just one count. The genes are TRBV13 and TRBJ2-1; 10 positions agree with TRBD2. The germline CDR1 and CDR2 sequences are PRHDT and FYEKMQ (reference sequence). The CDR3 runs to 15 residues. Trimming at V came to 7 bases and at J to 5 bases, leaving 8 bases not matched to a gene. Written as DNA, the CDR3 is TGTGCCAGCACCCCGCCTAGCGGGGGTGACAATGAGCAGTTCTTC. Protein product: CASTPPSGGDNEQFF.

V gene TRBV27 combines with J gene TRBJ1-1; unclear D gene. V lost 2 bases, J lost 1 base, and 8 bases lay in between. This CDR3 has 14 amino acids. Germline V gene data show CDR1 as MNHEY and CDR2 as SMNVEV (reference sequence). CDR3 DNA sequence: TGTGCCAGCAGTTTAAAACAAAGGAACACTGAAGCTTTCTTT. The encoded protein is CASSLKQRNTEAFF.

The genes are TRBV20-1 and TRBJ1-1, with D perhaps TRBD1 (6 bases). The germline V gene encodes CDR1 DFQATT and CDR2 SNEGSKA (reference sequence). The CDR3 has 14 residues. Trimming removed 3 bases from V and 0 bases from J, with 11 bases in between. The DNA of the CDR3 is TGCAGTGCTAGTCGGACAGAGATGAACACTGAAGCTTTCTTT. It specifies CSASRTEMNTEAFF.

This clone was observed once. The chain carries TRBV5-1 and TRBJ1-4, with 8 bases aligning to TRBD1. The germline gives CDR1 SGHRS, CDR2 YFSETQ. V lost 4 bases, J lost 10 bases, and 18 bases stayed unmatched. This CDR3 region has 17 residues. CDR3 DNA sequence: TGCGCCAGCAGCCGGGGACAGGACTATGGCCTTCAGGGAAAACTGTTTTTT. It translates to CASSRGQDYGLQGKLFF.